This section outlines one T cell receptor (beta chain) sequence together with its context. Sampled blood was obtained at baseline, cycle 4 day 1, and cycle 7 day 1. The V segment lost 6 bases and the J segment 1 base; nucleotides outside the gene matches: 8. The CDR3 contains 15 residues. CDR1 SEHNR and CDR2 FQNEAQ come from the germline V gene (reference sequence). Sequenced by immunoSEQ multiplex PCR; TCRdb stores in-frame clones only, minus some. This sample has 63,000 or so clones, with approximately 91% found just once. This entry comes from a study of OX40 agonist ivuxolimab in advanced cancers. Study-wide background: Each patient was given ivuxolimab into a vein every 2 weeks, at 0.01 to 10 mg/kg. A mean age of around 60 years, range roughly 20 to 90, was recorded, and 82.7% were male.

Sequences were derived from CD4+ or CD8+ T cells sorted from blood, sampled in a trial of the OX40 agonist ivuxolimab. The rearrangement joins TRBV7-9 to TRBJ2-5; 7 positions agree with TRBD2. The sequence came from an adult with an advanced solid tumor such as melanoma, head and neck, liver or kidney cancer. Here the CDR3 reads CASSSRDYPQETQYF. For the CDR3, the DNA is TGTGCCAGCAGTTCCCGGGACTACCCCCAAGAGACCCAGTACTTC.